What follows are 2 T cell receptor beta chains derived from one specimen sequenced in a study of blood T cell dynamics during melanoma immunotherapy. Sequenced by immunoSEQ multiplex PCR; TCRdb stores in-frame clones only, minus some. The repertoire holds about 13,000 clones, about nine tenths seen once, with around 3.5% in the top ten. Time point here: pre-treatment baseline. Specimen: blood, collected from a patient treated with checkpoint blockade. These receptor sequences come from a human donor with melanoma.

The chain is built from TRBV27 and TRBJ2-5; weak D call: TRBD2 (5 bases). Germline CDR1 is MNHEY and CDR2 is SMNVEV (reference sequence). The CDR3 loop spans 13 amino acids. V dropped 10 bases and J dropped 4 bases, with 16 bases sitting between them. CDR3: CATAQGGPETQYF. The CDR3 DNA is TGTGCCACCGCGCAAGGAGGACCAGAGACCCAGTACTTC.

With respect to this clone: This CDR3 fails to terminate in the conserved phenylalanine or tryptophan, so it likely reflects a read error. The genes are TRBV4-3 and TRBJ2-7; D remains ambiguous. This CDR3 contains 15 residues. CDR1 is LGHNA, CDR2 YSLEER, per germline. V shed 0 bases and J shed 1 base, with 10 bases lying between them. DNA for the CDR3: TGCGCCAGCAGCCAAGATTTGTCAGTATCCTACGAGCAGTACCTC. Its translation: CASSQDLSVSYEQYL.